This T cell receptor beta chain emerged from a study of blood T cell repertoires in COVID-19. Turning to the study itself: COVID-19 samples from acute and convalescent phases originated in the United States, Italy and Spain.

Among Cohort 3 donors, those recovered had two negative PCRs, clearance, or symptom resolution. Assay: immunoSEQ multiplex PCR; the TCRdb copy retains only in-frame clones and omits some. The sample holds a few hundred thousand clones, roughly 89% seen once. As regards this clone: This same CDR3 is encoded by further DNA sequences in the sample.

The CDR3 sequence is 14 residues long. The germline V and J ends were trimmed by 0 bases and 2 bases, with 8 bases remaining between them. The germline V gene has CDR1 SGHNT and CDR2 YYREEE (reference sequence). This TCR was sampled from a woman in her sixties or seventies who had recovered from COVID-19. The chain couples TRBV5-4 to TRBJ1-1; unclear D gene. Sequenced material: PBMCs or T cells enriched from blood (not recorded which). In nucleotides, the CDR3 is TGTGCCAGCAGCTTGGGGGCGGGTAACACTGAAGCTTTCTTT. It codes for CASSLGAGNTEAFF.